This T cell receptor (beta chain) stems from a study of cytomegalovirus exposure and HLA in healthy donors. Study results and limitations: Later on, a genetic analysis was performed. It linked a missense variant in DCLRE1C with V- and J-gene trimming of TCR beta. A likely sequencing artifact accounted for one observed cluster of highly shared sequence variants.

The CDR3 runs to 15 residues. Germline CDR1 reads MNHEY; CDR2 reads SVGAGI. Unmatched junction bases numbered 11, after V lost 6 bases and J lost 5 bases. A multiplex PCR was run with 60 Vbeta primers and 13 Jbeta primers. The protocol was immunoSEQ multiplex PCR, while the TCRdb copy is restricted to in-frame clones and leaves out a portion. In the table there are under 170,000 clones, 79% of which are singletons. Remarks on this clone: Its antigen is unidentified.

The receptor was derived from a middle-aged man in good health and CMV-seropositive. The sample was PBMCs. V gene TRBV6-5 combines with J gene TRBJ2-5, with TRBD2 identical over 8 bases. The CDR3 loop is CASSTSGSGGETQYF. The CDR3 nucleotides read TGTGCCAGCAGCACCAGCGGGAGTGGAGGGGAGACCCAGTACTTC.